This T cell receptor (beta chain) was recovered during a study of OX40 agonist ivuxolimab in advanced cancers. About the study: Ivuxolimab doses were 0.01, 0.1, 0.3, 1.5, 3 or 10 mg/kg every 2 weeks.

Germline V gene sequence: CDR1 SEHNR, CDR2 FQNEAQ (reference sequence). This CDR3 has 13 residues. V lost 3 bases, J lost 3 bases, and 9 bases lay in between. Concerning this clone itself: Its specificity is not known.

Study observations and caveats: CD4+ and CD8+ blood T cells expanded clonally by week 6 at 0.1 to 3.0 mg/kg.

Repertoires were generated with immunoSEQ multiplex PCR, while TCRdb's copy carries only in-frame clones and drops some. The sample yields 5,600 or so clones, around 70% seen once. Sequenced material: CD4+ or CD8+ T cells sorted from blood, taken in a trial of the OX40 agonist ivuxolimab. The source is an adult with an advanced solid tumor such as melanoma, head and neck, liver or kidney cancer. The rearrangement uses TRBV7-9 and TRBJ2-7; D uncertain. The CDR3 loop is CASSFINYYEQYF. The CDR3 DNA follows: TGTGCCAGCAGCTTTATTAATTACTACGAGCAGTACTTC.